This T cell receptor beta chain stems from a study of blood T cell repertoires in COVID-19. In the study overall: Spain, Italy and the United States supplied samples that represented acute and convalescent COVID-19.

Unmatched junction bases numbered 8, after V lost 5 bases and J lost 4 bases. This CDR3 contains 15 residues. Germline V gene data show CDR1 as MNHEY and CDR2 as SMNVEV (reference sequence). Using immunoSEQ multiplex PCR, the repertoire was profiled, and TCRdb retains in-frame clones only, with some absent. The data hold about 180,000 clones, with 80% to 85% observed a single time. The rearrangement joins TRBV27 to TRBJ2-5, with 9 bases matching TRBD1. The TCR originated in a woman aged 40 to 55 with COVID-19, enrolled during active disease. The material sequenced was peripheral blood. CDR3 loop: CASSLRDRAAETQYF. In DNA, the CDR3 is TGTGCCAGCAGTCTCCGGGACAGGGCTGCAGAGACCCAGTACTTC.